What follows describes a single TCR beta chain. Antigen: not known. These data come from a study of persistence of HIV-infected CD4 T cells. Sequencing used immunoSEQ version 4 in survey mode. The assay was immunoSEQ multiplex PCR, and TCRdb's table has in-frame clones only and misses some. The data hold roughly 8,500 clones, with approximately 82% observed a single time. Regarding the study as a whole: Compared with CD3/CD28-stimulated cells, CMV- and Gag-responding cells showed lower TCRbeta richness. Antigen-responding cells were enriched for degenerate expanded CDR3beta sequences.

Cells were stimulated with overlapping HIV-1 Gag 15-mer peptides. Sorting of responding CD4+ T cells relied on upregulated CD40 ligand together with CD69. V was cut by 0 bases and J by 6 bases, with 10 bases left in between. Germline values: CDR1 SGHRS, CDR2 YFSETQ. CDR3 size: 15 residues. Specimen: CD4+ T cells sorted from PBMCs after approximately 19-hour stimulation, collected from a patient who received antiretroviral therapy. The gene calls are TRBV5-1 and TRBJ1-6; D is possibly TRBD1 (6 bases). This sequence was found in an adult woman with HIV who was CMV-seropositive. In DNA, the CDR3 is TGCGCCAGCAGCTTGGCCCGGACAGCTAATTCACCCCTCCACTTT. It translates to CASSLARTANSPLHF.